Reported below is one T cell receptor beta chain. This receptor's antigen is unknown. Qualities for individual bases were not recorded, and no much larger clone is one base off. Reading from cysteine to phenylalanine, the CDR3 counts 15 amino acids. Only the CDR3 portion is preserved as DNA: 45 bases, with reading frame beginning at the first base. V and J are truncated by 1 base and 0 bases respectively, leaving an intervening sequence of 9 bases. Taken from the germline V gene, the CDR1 and CDR2 loops are MNHNS and SASEGT. These data are taken from a study of blood T cells in healthy people across ages (dated by TCRdb to 2015 to 2017). At the level of the whole study: Template switching captured roughly one uniquely barcoded TCR beta cDNA molecule per two T cells in model experiments. Using deep sequencing normalized with unique cDNA molecular identifiers, the study measured how TCR beta repertoire diversity changes with age. The donors were split into four age groups: young (average about 15 years), middle-aged (roughly 39), aged (roughly 60) and long-lived (about 82). Two additional independent replicas of 1 million unique cDNA reads from the same blood draw were analyzed for two donors (one aged 18 to 30 and one aged 80 or older). Here is what the overall study found, with its caveats: As age increased, observed TCR beta diversity per million T cells dropped in a roughly linear way, and a significant reduction was already evident by age 40. Compared with the aged group, more naive CD4+ T cells, fewer expanded clones and increased TCR diversity were shown by the long-lived group, suggesting age selection. A strong correlation was found between observed TCR beta diversity and the percentage of naive T cells measured by flow cytometry. Since profiling was done on bulk unsorted PBMCs, naive and antigen-experienced compartments could not be conclusively compared. Estimates of total diversity based on one million sequenced T cells were regarded as lower bounds and as underestimates. The CMV infection status of donors was not known, potentially confounding age-related changes in expanded clonotypes.

Library construction relied on 5' RACE. TCRdb lists the instrument as Illumina HiSeq 2500. A second PCR of roughly 7 to 11 cycles was performed with a sample-barcoded 5' primer and a J-beta primer mix. A template-switch 5' adaptor carrying 12 random nucleotides introduced a unique molecular identifier onto each TCR beta cDNA molecule. Each sample yielded at least 3 million CDR3-containing paired-end reads. All of the RNA was converted into first-strand cDNA using the Mint cDNA synthesis kit, with a TRBC-specific oligonucleotide serving as the primer. All cDNA was treated with uracil-DNA glycosylase and then went through a first 18-cycle PCR with the universal primers M1SS and BC2_uni_R. The authors processed their data as follows. Each sample was normalized by randomly selecting 1 million high-quality reads, each carrying a distinct molecular identifier. Instead of being binned into consensus sequences, reads that shared molecular identifiers were thrown out. CDR3 identification, clonotype clustering and error correction used MiTCR with a Q25 quality threshold and the strictest error-elimination algorithm. A nonparametric unseen species model with Euler transformation was used to estimate lower-bound total TCR beta diversity. TCRdb trimmed the raw reads at Q25, called clones with MiXCR and kept productive beta chains. Every CDR3 protein is listed once, alongside the most common genes and DNA of its rows. For this entry, the V and J calls and clone size follow TCRdb and not the study's own pipeline. The sample table lists around 700,000 distinct CDR3 sequences, around 25% of them with a count of one. The top ten clonotypes cover 9.4% of the sample.

The roughly 38 donors, aged roughly 6 to 95 years, were systemically healthy Caucasian individuals from Russia. Around 9.8 milliliters of peripheral blood were collected from each donor into EDTA-treated Vacutainer tubes. Ficoll-Paque density-gradient centrifugation was used to isolate PBMCs, with at least 7 million per sample. Total RNA was extracted from PBMCs with Trizol reagent, with at least 6 micrograms obtained per sample. For every donor, flow cytometry on a PBMC aliquot measured the percentage of naive CD45RAhigh/CD27high T cells. In addition, the sample was reused for a study of T cells of mothers and their children. Looking at the second paper: Donors were nine systemically healthy Caucasian individuals: three mothers and their six children. cDNA synthesis used all of the extracted RNA, with roughly 1.5 ug of RNA in each 15 ul reaction. In the second PCR, sample barcodes and 2-4 random nucleotides were introduced via the M1S primer. More than 8.5 million TCR beta CDR3 reads were obtained from each mother, and some 3.3 million reads were obtained from each child. Thymic selection similarly shapes TCR recombination output in related and unrelated pairs, with minor effect from inherited differences. Normalized repertoire overlap was always found to be slightly, but never significantly, higher in related mother-child pairs than in unrelated mother-child pairs. With a sensitivity of 90 to 100 clones per million clonotypes, no persistent microchimeric T cell clones were detected. In the study, deep NGS was used to compare the TCR beta repertoires of mothers and children, and features distinguishing related mother-child pairs from unrelated individuals were sought. The mean age was roughly 36 +/- 4 years for the mothers and roughly 11 +/- 4 years for the children. Libraries were sequenced on Illumina HiSeq 2000 with 100+100 nt paired-end reads after adapter ligation with NEBNext reagents. To avoid cross-contamination, the mother libraries and the child libraries were prepared a month apart and sequenced in separate runs. Each donor had between roughly 450,000 and 2,100,000 distinct TCR beta clonotypes identified. Naive TCR beta clonotypes were estimated from low-frequency clonotypes matched to each donor's FACS-determined naive share, without sorting.

The material sequenced was blood. This chain joins TRBV6-1 to TRBJ1-2; no D gene call is confident. This receptor was identified in a boy between 10 and 17 years old in good health. The nucleotide sequence is given as TGTGCCAGCAGTGAAGTTCAGCATACTAACTATGGCTACACCTTC. Its amino acids are CASSEVQHTNYGYTF.